A selection of T cell receptor beta chains follows, all from one sample in a study of cytomegalovirus exposure and HLA in healthy donors. Sequencing used immunoSEQ multiplex PCR; TCRdb keeps in-frame clones, though not all of them. Here the sample spans about 150,000 clones, about three quarters being singletons. Source material: PBMCs. The receptors derive from a man aged 50-60 years in good health and CMV-seropositive. The CDR3 runs from the conserved cysteine through the conserved F or W. Fields, in order: D gene, J gene, clone size, V gene, CDR3 DNA, CDR3 protein. The D gene is left open where the match is weak. Size is stated for part of the rows, as once, few or many counts, or as a class when the clone is expanded.

d_gene: NA; j_gene: TRBJ1-3; abundance: once; v_gene: TRBV5-8; CDR3nt: TGTGCCAGCAGCTTGGCTTTGTTGAGCTCTGGAAACACCATATATTTT; CDR3aa: CASSLALLSSGNTIYF
d_gene: NA; j_gene: TRBJ1-1; abundance: few; v_gene: TRBV5-1; CDR3nt: TGCGCCAGCAGCGTAACAGGGCCGAACACTGAAGCTTTCTTT; CDR3aa: CASSVTGPNTEAFF
d_gene: NA; j_gene: TRBJ2-6; abundance: NA; v_gene: TRBV10-3; CDR3nt: TGTGCCATCAGACAGGACTCTGGGGCCAACGTCCTGACTTTC; CDR3aa: CAIRQDSGANVLTF
d_gene: NA; j_gene: TRBJ2-1; abundance: NA; v_gene: TRBV2; CDR3nt: TGTGCCAGCAGTGAGGTGCGGGGGCTTTACAATGAGCAGTTCTTC; CDR3aa: CASSEVRGLYNEQFF
d_gene: NA; j_gene: TRBJ1-5; abundance: NA; v_gene: TRBV11-2; CDR3nt: TGTGCCAGCAGCTTAGTTTCCGATCAGCCCCAGCATTTT; CDR3aa: CASSLVSDQPQHF
d_gene: TRBD1; j_gene: TRBJ2-7; abundance: NA; v_gene: TRBV27; CDR3nt: TGTGCCAGCAGAGCCGGGACAGGGGCCTCCTACGAGCAGTACTTC; CDR3aa: CASRAGTGASYEQYF
d_gene: TRBD1; j_gene: TRBJ1-2; abundance: NA; v_gene: TRBV6-5; CDR3nt: TGTGCCAGCAGACCCGACAGGGGAGCTAACTATGGCTACACCTTC; CDR3aa: CASRPDRGANYGYTF
d_gene: TRBD1; j_gene: TRBJ1-4; abundance: once; v_gene: TRBV6-6; CDR3nt: TGTGCCAGCAGTGACAGGGAACCTGAAAAACTGTTTTTT; CDR3aa: CASSDREPEKLFF
d_gene: NA; j_gene: TRBJ1-2; abundance: NA; v_gene: TRBV7-9; CDR3nt: TGTGCCAGCAGCTTAGGGGCAGTTCCGGGCTACACCTTC; CDR3aa: CASSLGAVPGYTF
d_gene: TRBD1; j_gene: TRBJ2-6; abundance: NA; v_gene: TRBV2; CDR3nt: TGTGCCTCCACCGGGACAGGAGCCTCTGGGGCCAACGTCCTGACTTTC; CDR3aa: CASTGTGASGANVLTF